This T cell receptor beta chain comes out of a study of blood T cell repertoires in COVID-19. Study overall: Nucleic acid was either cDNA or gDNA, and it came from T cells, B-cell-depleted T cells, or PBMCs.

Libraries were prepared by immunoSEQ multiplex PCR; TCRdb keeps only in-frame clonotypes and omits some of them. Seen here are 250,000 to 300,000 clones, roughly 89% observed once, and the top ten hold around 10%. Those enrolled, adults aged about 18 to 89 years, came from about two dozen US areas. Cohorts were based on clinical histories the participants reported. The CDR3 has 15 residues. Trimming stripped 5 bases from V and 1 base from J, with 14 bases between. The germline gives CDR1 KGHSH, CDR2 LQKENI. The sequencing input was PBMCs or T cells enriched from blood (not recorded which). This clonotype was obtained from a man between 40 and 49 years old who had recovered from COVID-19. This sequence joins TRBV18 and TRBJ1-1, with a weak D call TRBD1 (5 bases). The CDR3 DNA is TGTGCCAGCTCAATCAGGGAAGAAACGAACACTGAAGCTTTCTTT. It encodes CASSIREETNTEAFF.